Reported below is one T cell receptor beta chain. The data were taken from a study of blood T cell repertoires in COVID-19. On the study more broadly: From the United States, Italy and Spain came samples of acute and convalescent COVID-19. T cells, B-cell-depleted T cells, or PBMCs provided the cDNA or gDNA that served as material.

Authors' methods: By means of reference gene primer amplification, nucleated cell counts were estimated. Repertoires were generated with immunoSEQ multiplex PCR, while TCRdb's copy carries only in-frame clones and drops some. Clone size and the V and J calls come from that table; the DNA yielded D and trimming. The sample has 150,000 or so clones; roughly 80% are singletons. The V gene end was trimmed by 3 bases and the J gene end by 10 bases; junction bases not matched to a gene: 10. The CDR3 sequence is 14 residues long. Germline loops: CDR1 LNHDA, CDR2 SQIVND (reference sequence). Sequenced: peripheral blood. The source of this sequence is a woman older than 75 with acute or convalescent COVID-19. The chain has TRBV19 and TRBJ1-2, with 8 bases matching TRBD1. The CDR3 protein is CASSIIPGGSVYTF. The CDR3 region has the DNA TGTGCCAGTAGTATTATTCCAGGGGGCTCGGTCTACACCTTC.